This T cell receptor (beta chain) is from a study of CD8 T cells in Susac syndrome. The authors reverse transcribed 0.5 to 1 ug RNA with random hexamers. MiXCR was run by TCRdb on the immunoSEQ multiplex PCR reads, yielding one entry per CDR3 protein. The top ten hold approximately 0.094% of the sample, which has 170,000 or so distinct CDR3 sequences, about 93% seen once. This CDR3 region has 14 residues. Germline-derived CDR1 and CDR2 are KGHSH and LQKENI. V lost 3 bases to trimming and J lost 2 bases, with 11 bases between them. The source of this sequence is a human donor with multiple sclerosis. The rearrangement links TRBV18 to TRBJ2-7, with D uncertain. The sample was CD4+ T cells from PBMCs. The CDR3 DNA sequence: TGTGCCAGCTCACCGGTGACACAAACCTACGAGCAGTACTTC. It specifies CASSPVTQTYEQYF.